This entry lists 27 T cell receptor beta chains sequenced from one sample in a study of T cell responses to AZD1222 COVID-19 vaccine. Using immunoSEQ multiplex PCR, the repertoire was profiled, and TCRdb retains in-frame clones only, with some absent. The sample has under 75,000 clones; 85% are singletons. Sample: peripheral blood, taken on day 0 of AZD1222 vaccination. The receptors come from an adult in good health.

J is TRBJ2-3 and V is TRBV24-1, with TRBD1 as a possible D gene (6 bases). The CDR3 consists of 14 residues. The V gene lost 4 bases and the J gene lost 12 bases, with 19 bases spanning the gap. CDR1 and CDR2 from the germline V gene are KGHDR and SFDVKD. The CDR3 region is CATSDVGQLKGQYF. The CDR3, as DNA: TGTGCCACCAGTGACGTTGGACAGCTGAAGGGACAGTATTTT.

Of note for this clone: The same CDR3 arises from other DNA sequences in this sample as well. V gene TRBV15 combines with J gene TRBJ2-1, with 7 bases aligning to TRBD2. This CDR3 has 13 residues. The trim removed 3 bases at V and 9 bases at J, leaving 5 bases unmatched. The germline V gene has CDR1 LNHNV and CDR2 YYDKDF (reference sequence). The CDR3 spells CATSSSTGGEQFF. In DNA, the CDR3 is TGTGCCACCAGCAGTAGTACGGGGGGTGAGCAGTTCTTC.

CDR3 loop: CAISERLQEPSDEQFF. The CDR3 DNA reads as TGTGCCATCAGTGAAAGGCTTCAGGAACCCTCCGATGAGCAGTTCTTC. J is TRBJ2-1 and V is TRBV10-3; D remains unclear. The CDR3 consists of 16 residues. Per germline, CDR1 ENHRY and CDR2 SYGVKD. V shed 3 bases and J shed 8 bases, with 20 bases lying between them.

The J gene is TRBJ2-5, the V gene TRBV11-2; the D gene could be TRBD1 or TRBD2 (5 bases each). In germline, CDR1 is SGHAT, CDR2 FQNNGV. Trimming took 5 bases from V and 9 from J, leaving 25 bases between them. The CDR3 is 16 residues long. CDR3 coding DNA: TGTGCCAGCAGCACTTCGCAGGGTATGATCTTGGAGGCCCAGTACTTC. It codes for CASSTSQGMILEAQYF.

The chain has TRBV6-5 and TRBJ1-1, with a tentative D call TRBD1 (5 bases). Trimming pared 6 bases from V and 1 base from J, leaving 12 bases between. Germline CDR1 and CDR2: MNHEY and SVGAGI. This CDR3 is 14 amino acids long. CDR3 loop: CASREGPTNTEAFF. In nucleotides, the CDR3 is TGTGCCAGCAGAGAGGGACCTACGAACACTGAAGCTTTCTTT.

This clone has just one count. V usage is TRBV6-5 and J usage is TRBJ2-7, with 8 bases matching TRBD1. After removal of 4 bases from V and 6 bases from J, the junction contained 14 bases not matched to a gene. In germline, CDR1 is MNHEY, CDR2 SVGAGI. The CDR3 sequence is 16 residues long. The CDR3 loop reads CASSSPKGQVSREQYF. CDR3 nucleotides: TGTGCCAGCAGTTCCCCGAAGGGACAGGTATCTCGCGAGCAGTACTTC.

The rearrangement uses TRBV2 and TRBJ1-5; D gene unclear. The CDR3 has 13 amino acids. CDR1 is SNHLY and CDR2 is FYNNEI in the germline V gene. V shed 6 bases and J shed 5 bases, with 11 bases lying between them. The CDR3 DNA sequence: TGTGCCAGCAGGGGTGGGGTGGATCAGCCCCAGCATTTT. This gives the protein CASRGGVDQPQHF.

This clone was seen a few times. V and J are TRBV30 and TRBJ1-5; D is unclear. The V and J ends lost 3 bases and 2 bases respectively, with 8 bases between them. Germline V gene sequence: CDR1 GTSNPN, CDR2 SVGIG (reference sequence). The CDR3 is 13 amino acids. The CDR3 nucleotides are TGTGCCTGGAGAGCCAACCGCAATCAGCCCCAGCATTTT. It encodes CAWRANRNQPQHF.

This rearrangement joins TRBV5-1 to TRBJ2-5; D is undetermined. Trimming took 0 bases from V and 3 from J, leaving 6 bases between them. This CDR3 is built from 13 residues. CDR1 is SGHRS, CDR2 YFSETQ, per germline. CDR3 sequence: CASSLVPEETQYF. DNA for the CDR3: TGCGCCAGCAGCTTGGTCCCAGAAGAGACCCAGTACTTC.

The CDR3 region has the DNA TGCGCCAGCCGGCCTCCGGGACAGGGAAGCACTGAAGCTTTCTTT. Its protein product is CASRPPGQGSTEAFF. The V call is TRBV5-1, the J call TRBJ1-1, with 9 positions matching TRBD1. The CDR3 totals 15 residues. The V segment lost 7 bases and the J segment 4 bases; nucleotides outside the gene matches: 11. The germline V gene encodes CDR1 SGHRS and CDR2 YFSETQ.

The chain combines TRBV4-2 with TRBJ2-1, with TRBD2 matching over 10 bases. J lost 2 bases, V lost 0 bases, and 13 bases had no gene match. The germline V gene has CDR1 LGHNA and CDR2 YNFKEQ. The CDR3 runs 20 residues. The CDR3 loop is CASSQDLLLEREGPYNEQFF. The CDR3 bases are TGTGCCAGCAGCCAAGATCTATTACTCGAGCGGGAGGGCCCCTACAATGAGCAGTTCTTC.

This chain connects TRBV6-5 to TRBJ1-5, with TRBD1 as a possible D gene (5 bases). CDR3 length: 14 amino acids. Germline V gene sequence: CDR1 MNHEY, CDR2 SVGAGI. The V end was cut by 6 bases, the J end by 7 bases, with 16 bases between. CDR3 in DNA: TGTGCCAGCAGCCAGACCCGGGGCATCCAGCCCCAGCATTTT. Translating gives CASSQTRGIQPQHF.

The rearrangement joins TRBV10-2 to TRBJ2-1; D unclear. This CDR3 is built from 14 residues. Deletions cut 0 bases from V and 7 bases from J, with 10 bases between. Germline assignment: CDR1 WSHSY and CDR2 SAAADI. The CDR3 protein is CASSESISQNEQFF. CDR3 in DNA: TGCGCCAGCAGTGAGTCGATATCTCAAAATGAGCAGTTCTTC.

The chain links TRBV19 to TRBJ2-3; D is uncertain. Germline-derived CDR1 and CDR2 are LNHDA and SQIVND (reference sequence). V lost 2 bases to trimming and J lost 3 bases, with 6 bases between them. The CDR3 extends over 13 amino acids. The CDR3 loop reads CASSILQTDTQYF. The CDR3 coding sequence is TGTGCCAGTAGTATATTACAGACAGATACGCAGTATTTT.

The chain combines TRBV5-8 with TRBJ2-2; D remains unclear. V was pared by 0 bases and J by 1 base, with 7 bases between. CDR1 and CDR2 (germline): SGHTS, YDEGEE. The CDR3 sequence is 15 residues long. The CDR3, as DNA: TGTGCCAGCAGCTTGGCGCGCGGGAACACCGGGGAGCTGTTTTTT. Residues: CASSLARGNTGELFF.

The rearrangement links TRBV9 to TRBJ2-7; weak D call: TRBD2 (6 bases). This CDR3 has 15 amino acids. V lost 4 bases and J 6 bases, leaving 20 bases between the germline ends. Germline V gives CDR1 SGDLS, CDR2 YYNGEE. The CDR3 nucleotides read TGTGCCAGCAGCCCCCGGGGACTGGAACGGTCCGAGCAGTACTTC. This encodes CASSPRGLERSEQYF.

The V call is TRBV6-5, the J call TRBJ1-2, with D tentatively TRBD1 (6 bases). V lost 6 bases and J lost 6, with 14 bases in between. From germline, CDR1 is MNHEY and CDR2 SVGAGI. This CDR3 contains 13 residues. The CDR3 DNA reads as TGTGCCAGCAGGCCGTCGGGGGGCGATGGCTACACCTTC. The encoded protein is CASRPSGGDGYTF.

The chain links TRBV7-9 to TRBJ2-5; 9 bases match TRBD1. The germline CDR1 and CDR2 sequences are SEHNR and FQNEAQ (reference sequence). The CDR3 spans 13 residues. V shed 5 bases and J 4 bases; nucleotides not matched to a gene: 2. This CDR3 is CASSPTGGETQYF. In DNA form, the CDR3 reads TGTGCCAGCAGCCCGACAGGGGGAGAGACCCAGTACTTC.

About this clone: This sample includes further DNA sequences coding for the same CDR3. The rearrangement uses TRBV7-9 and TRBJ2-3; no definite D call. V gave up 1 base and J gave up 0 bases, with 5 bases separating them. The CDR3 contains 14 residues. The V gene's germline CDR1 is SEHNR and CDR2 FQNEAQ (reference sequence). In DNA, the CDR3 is TGTGCCAGCAGCTTAGACAGAAGCACAGATACGCAGTATTTT. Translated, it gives CASSLDRSTDTQYF.

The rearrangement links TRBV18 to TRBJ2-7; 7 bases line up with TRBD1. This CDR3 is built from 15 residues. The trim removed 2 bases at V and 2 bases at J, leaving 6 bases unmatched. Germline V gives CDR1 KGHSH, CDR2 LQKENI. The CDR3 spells CASSPSGQLTYEQYF. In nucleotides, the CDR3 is TGTGCCAGCTCACCATCGGGACAGTTGACCTACGAGCAGTACTTC.

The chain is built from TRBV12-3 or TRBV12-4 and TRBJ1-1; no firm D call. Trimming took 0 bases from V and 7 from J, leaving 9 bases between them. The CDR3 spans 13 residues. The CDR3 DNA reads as TGTGCCAGCAGTTTAGCGGGGTTGGGTGAAGCTTTCTTT. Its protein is CASSLAGLGEAFF.

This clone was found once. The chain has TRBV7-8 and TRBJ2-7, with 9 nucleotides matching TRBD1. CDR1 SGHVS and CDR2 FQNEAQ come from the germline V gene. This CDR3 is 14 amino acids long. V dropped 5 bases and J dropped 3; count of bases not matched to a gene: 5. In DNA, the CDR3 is TGTGCCAGCAGCAGCACAGGGGGCGGCTACGAGCAGTACTTC. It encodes CASSSTGGGYEQYF.

The CDR3: CAWSVQGYGYTF. The CDR3 nucleotides read TGTGCCTGGAGTGTTCAAGGTTATGGCTACACCTTC. The chain couples TRBV30 to TRBJ1-2; no reliable D call. The length of the CDR3 is 12 residues. Trimming shortened V by 0 bases and J by 5 bases, and 7 bases separated the two germline ends. Germline V gene sequence: CDR1 GTSNPN, CDR2 SVGIG (reference sequence). The full variable domain, in which reference TRBV30 and TRBJ1-2 provide the parts outside the CDR3, is SQTIHQWPATLVQPVGSPLSLECTVEGTSNPNLYWYRQAAGRGLQLLFYSVGIGQISSEVPQNLSASRPQDRQFILSSKKLLLSDSGFYLCAWSVQGYGYTFGSGTRLTVV.

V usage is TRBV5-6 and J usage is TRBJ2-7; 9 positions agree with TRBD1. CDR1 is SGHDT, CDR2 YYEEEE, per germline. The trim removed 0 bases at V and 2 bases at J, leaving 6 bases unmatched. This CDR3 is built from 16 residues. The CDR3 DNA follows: TGTGCCAGCAGCTTGGGGACAGGGGAAACGACCTACGAGCAGTACTTC. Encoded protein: CASSLGTGETTYEQYF.

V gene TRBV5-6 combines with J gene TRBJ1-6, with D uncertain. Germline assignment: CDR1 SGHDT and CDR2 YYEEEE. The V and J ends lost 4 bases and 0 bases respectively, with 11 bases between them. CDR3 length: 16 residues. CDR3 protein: CASSGGFSSYNSPLHF. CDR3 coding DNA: TGTGCCAGCAGCGGTGGTTTTAGCTCCTATAATTCACCCCTCCACTTT.

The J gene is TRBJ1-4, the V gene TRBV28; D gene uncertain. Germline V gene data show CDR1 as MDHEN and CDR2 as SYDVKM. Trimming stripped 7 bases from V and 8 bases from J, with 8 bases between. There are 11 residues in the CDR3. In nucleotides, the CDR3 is TGTGCCAGCACCAATCGGGAAAAACTGTTTTTT. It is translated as CASTNREKLFF.

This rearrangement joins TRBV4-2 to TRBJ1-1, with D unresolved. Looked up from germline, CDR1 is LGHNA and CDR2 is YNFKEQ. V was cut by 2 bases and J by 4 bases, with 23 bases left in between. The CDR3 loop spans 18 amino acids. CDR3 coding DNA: TGTGCCAGCAGCCAATCCTTGGGAATTGAAGGGTGGCGCACTGAAGCTTTCTTT. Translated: CASSQSLGIEGWRTEAFF.